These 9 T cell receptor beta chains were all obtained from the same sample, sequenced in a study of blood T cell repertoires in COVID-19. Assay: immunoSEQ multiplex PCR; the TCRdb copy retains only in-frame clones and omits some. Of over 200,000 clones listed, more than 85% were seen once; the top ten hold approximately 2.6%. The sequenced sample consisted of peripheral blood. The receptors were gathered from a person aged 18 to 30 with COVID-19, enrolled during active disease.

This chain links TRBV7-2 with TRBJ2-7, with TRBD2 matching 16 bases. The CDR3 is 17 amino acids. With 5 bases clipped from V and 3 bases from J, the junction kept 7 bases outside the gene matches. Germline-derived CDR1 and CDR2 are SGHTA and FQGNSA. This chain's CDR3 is CASSPGTSGRVDYEQYF. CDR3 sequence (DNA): TGTGCCAGCAGCCCCGGGACTAGCGGGAGGGTTGACTACGAGCAGTACTTC.

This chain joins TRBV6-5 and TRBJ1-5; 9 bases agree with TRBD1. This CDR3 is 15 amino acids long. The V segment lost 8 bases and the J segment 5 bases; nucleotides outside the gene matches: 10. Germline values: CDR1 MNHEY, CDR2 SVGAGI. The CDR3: CASGGDRDPDQPQHF. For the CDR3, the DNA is TGTGCCAGCGGAGGGGACAGGGACCCTGATCAGCCCCAGCATTTT.

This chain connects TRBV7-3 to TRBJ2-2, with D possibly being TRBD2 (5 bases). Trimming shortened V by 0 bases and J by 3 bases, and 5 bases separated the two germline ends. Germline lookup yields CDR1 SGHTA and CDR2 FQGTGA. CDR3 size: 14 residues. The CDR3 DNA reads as TGTGCCAGCAGCTTAACCGGGGACACCGGGGAGCTGTTTTTT. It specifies CASSLTGDTGELFF.

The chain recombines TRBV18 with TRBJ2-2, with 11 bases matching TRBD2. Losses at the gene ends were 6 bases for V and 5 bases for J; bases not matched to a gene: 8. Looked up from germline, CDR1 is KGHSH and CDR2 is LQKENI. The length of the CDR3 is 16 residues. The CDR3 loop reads CASSPGTSGNTGELFF. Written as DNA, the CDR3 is TGTGCCAGCTCCCCCGGGACTAGCGGCAATACCGGGGAGCTGTTTTTT.

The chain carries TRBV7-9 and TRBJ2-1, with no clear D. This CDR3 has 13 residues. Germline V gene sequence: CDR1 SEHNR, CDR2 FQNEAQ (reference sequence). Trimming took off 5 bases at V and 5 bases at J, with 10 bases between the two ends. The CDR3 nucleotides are TGTGCCAGCAGCCGCGTTTCTGACAATGAGCAGTTCTTC. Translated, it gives CASSRVSDNEQFF.

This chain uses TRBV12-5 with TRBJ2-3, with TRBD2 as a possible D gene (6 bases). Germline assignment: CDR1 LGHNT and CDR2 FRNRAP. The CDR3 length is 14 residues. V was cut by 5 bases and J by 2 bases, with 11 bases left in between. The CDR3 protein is CASGLRDSTDTQYF. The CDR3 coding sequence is TGTGCTAGTGGTCTGAGGGACTCCACAGATACGCAGTATTTT.

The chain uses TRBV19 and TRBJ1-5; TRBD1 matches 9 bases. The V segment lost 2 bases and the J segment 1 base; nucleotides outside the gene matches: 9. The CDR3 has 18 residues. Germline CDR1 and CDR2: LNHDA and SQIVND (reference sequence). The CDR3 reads CASSIYRGRRGSNQPQHF. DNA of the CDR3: TGTGCCAGTAGTATATACAGGGGGCGCAGGGGGAGCAATCAGCCCCAGCATTTT.

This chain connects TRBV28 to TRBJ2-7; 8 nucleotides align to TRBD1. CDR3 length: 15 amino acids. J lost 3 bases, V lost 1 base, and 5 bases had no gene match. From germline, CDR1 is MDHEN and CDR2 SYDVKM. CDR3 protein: CASSLLGTGGYEQYF. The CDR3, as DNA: TGTGCCAGCAGTTTATTGGGGACAGGAGGCTACGAGCAGTACTTC.

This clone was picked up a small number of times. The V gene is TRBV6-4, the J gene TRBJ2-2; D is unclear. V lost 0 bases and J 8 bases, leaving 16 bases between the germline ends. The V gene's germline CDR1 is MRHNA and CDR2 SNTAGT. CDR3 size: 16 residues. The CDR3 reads CASSDSATPTTGELFF. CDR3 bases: TGTGCCAGCAGTGACTCGGCGACTCCAACCACTGGGGAGCTGTTTTTT.